A selection of T cell receptor beta chains follows, all from one sample in a study of blood T cell repertoires in COVID-19. Generated by immunoSEQ multiplex PCR, the TCRdb table keeps only in-frame clones and is missing some. Among fewer than 55,000 clones listed, approximately 84% were seen once. The sample taken for sequencing was peripheral blood. All receptors derive from a man in his forties or fifties with acute or convalescent COVID-19. CDR3s include the opening cysteine and the closing phenylalanine or tryptophan. A D gene is named only where the DNA matches it firmly. Clone size is not always given. Where it is, it says once, few, many or a class for expanded clones.

v_gene: TRBV4-2; abundance: once; j_gene: TRBJ2-1; d_gene: TRBD2; CDR3nt: TGTGCCAGCAGCCCTTTAGCGGGAGGGAGAGATGAGCAGTTCTTC; CDR3aa: CASSPLAGGRDEQFF
v_gene: TRBV27; abundance: -; j_gene: TRBJ2-3; d_gene: TRBD1; CDR3nt: TGTGCCAGCAGTCAGACAGGGTATGGATTTTCAGATACGCAGTATTTT; CDR3aa: CASSQTGYGFSDTQYF
v_gene: TRBV7-8; abundance: -; j_gene: TRBJ2-6; d_gene: -; CDR3nt: TGTGCCAGCAGCTTAGCGACCGGGGGGGCCAACGTCCTGACTTTC; CDR3aa: CASSLATGGANVLTF
v_gene: TRBV7-9; abundance: medium-sized; j_gene: TRBJ2-7; d_gene: TRBD2; CDR3nt: TGTGCCAGCAGCTCGGGAGGCAGCTCCTACGAGCAGTACTTC; CDR3aa: CASSSGGSSYEQYF
v_gene: TRBV7-2; abundance: -; j_gene: TRBJ2-2; d_gene: -; CDR3nt: TGTGCCAGCAGCTCACAGGGCCGGAACACCGGGGAGCTGTTTTTT; CDR3aa: CASSSQGRNTGELFF
v_gene: TRBV10-2; abundance: -; j_gene: TRBJ1-2; d_gene: -; CDR3nt: TGCGCCAGCACCGACAAGAACTATGGCTACACCTTC; CDR3aa: CASTDKNYGYTF
v_gene: TRBV4-1; abundance: -; j_gene: TRBJ1-2; d_gene: TRBD1; CDR3nt: TGCGCCAGCAGCCCAAACAGGGGAGCAGGGTATGGCTACACCTTC; CDR3aa: CASSPNRGAGYGYTF
v_gene: TRBV11-2; abundance: few; j_gene: TRBJ2-7; d_gene: TRBD1; CDR3nt: TGTGCCAGCAGCAACTCAGGGACAGCGAACTACGAGCAGTACTTC; CDR3aa: CASSNSGTANYEQYF
v_gene: TRBV4-1; abundance: once; j_gene: TRBJ2-2; d_gene: -; CDR3nt: TGCGCCAGCAGCCTCCGACAGGGCGGGGCCGGGGAGCTGTTTTTT; CDR3aa: CASSLRQGGAGELFF
v_gene: TRBV29-1; abundance: -; j_gene: TRBJ2-5; d_gene: -; CDR3nt: TGCAGCGTTGCGACAGCCCCTGGGGAGACCCAGTACTTC; CDR3aa: CSVATAPGETQYF
v_gene: TRBV6-1; abundance: medium-sized; j_gene: TRBJ1-1; d_gene: -; CDR3nt: TGTGCCAGCAGTGACCCGGGAAATAAAGCTTTCTTT; CDR3aa: CASSDPGNKAFF
v_gene: TRBV14; abundance: -; j_gene: TRBJ1-1; d_gene: TRBD1; CDR3nt: TGTGCCAGCAGCCAAGAGTTGGCAGGGGGCAGGTTCTTT; CDR3aa: CASSQELAGGRFF
v_gene: TRBV24-1; abundance: -; j_gene: TRBJ2-7; d_gene: TRBD2; CDR3nt: TGTGCCACCAGTGATTTAAATGGGAGGAGGCTAGCGGGACGCTTTTACGAGCAGTACTTC; CDR3aa: CATSDLNGRRLAGRFYEQYF
v_gene: TRBV27; abundance: -; j_gene: TRBJ2-1; d_gene: TRBD2; CDR3nt: TGTGCCAGCAGTTTTCGCCGATGGGAGCGGGGCGTATCCTACAATGAGCAGTTCTTC; CDR3aa: CASSFRRWERGVSYNEQFF
v_gene: TRBV19; abundance: -; j_gene: TRBJ2-2; d_gene: TRBD2; CDR3nt: TGTGCCAGTAGATTGGGGACCAGCGGGGGCGGGGAGCTGTTTTTT; CDR3aa: CASRLGTSGGGELFF
v_gene: TRBV24-1; abundance: once; j_gene: TRBJ2-5; d_gene: -; CDR3nt: TGTGCCACCAGTGATTTGCGAGGGGGTTGGGAGACCCAGTACTTC; CDR3aa: CATSDLRGGWETQYF
v_gene: TRBV19; abundance: -; j_gene: TRBJ1-4; d_gene: -; CDR3nt: TGTGCCAGTACCTACCGTGAAAAACTGTTTTTT; CDR3aa: CASTYREKLFF
v_gene: TRBV18; abundance: once; j_gene: TRBJ1-2; d_gene: TRBD1; CDR3nt: TGTGCCAGCTCACCTTTGGGACAGGGTGACGGCTACACCTTC; CDR3aa: CASSPLGQGDGYTF
v_gene: TRBV10-3; abundance: -; j_gene: TRBJ1-1; d_gene: -; CDR3nt: TGTGCCATCAGTGAGTGGCAGGACACTGAAGCTTTCTTT; CDR3aa: CAISEWQDTEAFF
v_gene: TRBV19; abundance: -; j_gene: TRBJ1-5; d_gene: -; CDR3nt: TGTGCCAGTAGCGCATGGGGGGGAGGCAATCAGCCCCAGCATTTT; CDR3aa: CASSAWGGGNQPQHF
v_gene: TRBV11-2; abundance: -; j_gene: TRBJ2-1; d_gene: TRBD2; CDR3nt: TGTGCCAGCAGCTTGCTAGCGGGAGAGGATGAGCAGTTCTTC; CDR3aa: CASSLLAGEDEQFF
v_gene: TRBV2; abundance: -; j_gene: TRBJ2-1; d_gene: -; CDR3nt: TGTGCCAGCAGAACTTCGAGCTCCTACAATGAGCAGTTCTTC; CDR3aa: CASRTSSSYNEQFF
v_gene: TRBV14; abundance: -; j_gene: TRBJ1-2; d_gene: TRBD1; CDR3nt: TGTGCCAGCAGCCAACTCACCGCAGGGGGCACGTACTATGGCTACACCTTC; CDR3aa: CASSQLTAGGTYYGYTF
v_gene: TRBV19; abundance: -; j_gene: TRBJ1-4; d_gene: TRBD1; CDR3nt: TGTGCCACCCTAGGGACAGGGAAAGGGGATGAAAAACTGTTTTTT; CDR3aa: CATLGTGKGDEKLFF
v_gene: TRBV5-1; abundance: -; j_gene: TRBJ2-7; d_gene: TRBD2; CDR3nt: TGCGCCAGCAGCTTGTGGGGGGGTGCCGTCTACGAGCAGTACTTC; CDR3aa: CASSLWGGAVYEQYF
v_gene: TRBV28; abundance: -; j_gene: TRBJ1-1; d_gene: -; CDR3nt: TGTGCCAGCAGTTTCGAGGGTTCTGAAGCTTTCTTT; CDR3aa: CASSFEGSEAFF
v_gene: TRBV6-6; abundance: -; j_gene: TRBJ2-5; d_gene: -; CDR3nt: TGTGCCAGCAGGGACCCTAATCGGGGGGCCCAAGAGACCCAGTACTTC; CDR3aa: CASRDPNRGAQETQYF
v_gene: TRBV5-6; abundance: -; j_gene: TRBJ2-7; d_gene: TRBD1; CDR3nt: TGTGCCAGCAGCGAACCGGGACAGGGAGCCTCCTACGAGCAGTACTTC; CDR3aa: CASSEPGQGASYEQYF
v_gene: TRBV28; abundance: -; j_gene: TRBJ1-1; d_gene: -; CDR3nt: TGTGCCAGCAGTACCAGTATATCCACTGAAGCTTTCTTT; CDR3aa: CASSTSISTEAFF
v_gene: TRBV23-1; abundance: -; j_gene: TRBJ2-7; d_gene: -; CDR3nt: TGCGCCAGCAGTCAAAATCGGGTAACAGGGGGAGGGACGCGCGAGCAGTACTTC; CDR3aa: CASSQNRVTGGGTREQYF
v_gene: TRBV27; abundance: -; j_gene: TRBJ2-1; d_gene: TRBD2; CDR3nt: TGTGCCAGCAGGCCGCCTAGCGGGAGGGCAGACAATGAGCAGTTCTTC; CDR3aa: CASRPPSGRADNEQFF
v_gene: TRBV14; abundance: -; j_gene: TRBJ1-1; d_gene: TRBD1; CDR3nt: TGTGCCAGCAGCCCGGATTGGGACAGGCTGAACACTGAAGCTTTCTTT; CDR3aa: CASSPDWDRLNTEAFF
v_gene: TRBV2; abundance: -; j_gene: TRBJ2-1; d_gene: TRBD2; CDR3nt: TGTGCCAGCAATAGCGGGTACTCCTACAATGAGCAGTTCTTC; CDR3aa: CASNSGYSYNEQFF
v_gene: TRBV24-1; abundance: -; j_gene: TRBJ2-5; d_gene: TRBD1; CDR3nt: TGTGCCACCAGTGATTCGGACCCGGGACCCAGGGGGGAGACCCAGTACTTC; CDR3aa: CATSDSDPGPRGETQYF
v_gene: TRBV19; abundance: -; j_gene: TRBJ2-3; d_gene: TRBD1; CDR3nt: TGTGCCAGTAGTATAGACGCTCCGGTTAGACAGGGGGTGTCAGATACGCAGTATTTT; CDR3aa: CASSIDAPVRQGVSDTQYF
v_gene: TRBV6-1; abundance: -; j_gene: TRBJ1-2; d_gene: -; CDR3nt: TGTGCCAGCAGTGAAGCGCTGACATGGGAGAATGGCTACACCTTC; CDR3aa: CASSEALTWENGYTF
v_gene: TRBV5-1; abundance: -; j_gene: TRBJ1-1; d_gene: -; CDR3nt: TGCGCCAGCAGCTTGGTCCCAGGGTCTATAGACACTGAAGCTTTCTTT; CDR3aa: CASSLVPGSIDTEAFF
v_gene: TRBV27; abundance: -; j_gene: TRBJ2-1; d_gene: TRBD1; CDR3nt: TGTGCCAGCAGTCCGAGACAGGGGTACTACAATGAGCAGTTCTTC; CDR3aa: CASSPRQGYYNEQFF
v_gene: TRBV10-1; abundance: -; j_gene: TRBJ2-1; d_gene: -; CDR3nt: TGCGCCAGCAGTGAGGGTATAATCCTGGCAGGGCAAAATGAGCAGTTCTTC; CDR3aa: CASSEGIILAGQNEQFF
v_gene: TRBV29-1; abundance: -; j_gene: TRBJ2-4; d_gene: -; CDR3nt: TGCAGCGTCCGGGCTATTTTGAGGGACATTCAGTACTTC; CDR3aa: CSVRAILRDIQYF
v_gene: TRBV5-1; abundance: -; j_gene: TRBJ2-3; d_gene: TRBD1; CDR3nt: TGCGCCAGCAGCTCGGGACAGGGGAGCGATAGCACAGATACGCAGTATTTT; CDR3aa: CASSSGQGSDSTDTQYF
v_gene: TRBV19; abundance: -; j_gene: TRBJ2-1; d_gene: -; CDR3nt: TGTGCCAGTAGTATCTCTGGGCAACCCAACAATGAGCAGTTCTTC; CDR3aa: CASSISGQPNNEQFF